Listed here are 20 T cell receptor beta chains from one sample, sequenced in a study of blood T cell repertoires in COVID-19. Profiled with immunoSEQ multiplex PCR; TCRdb holds only in-frame clones, not every one. The sample shows 110,000 to 150,000 clones, approximately 85% of them seen only once. Sequenced material: peripheral blood. These receptors were taken from a woman aged 80 or over with acute or convalescent COVID-19.

The CDR3 DNA sequence: TGCGCCAGCAGCCAAACCGTCGGGGGGGCTGGGGACTATGGCTACACCTTC. This sequence encodes CASSQTVGGAGDYGYTF. The V gene is TRBV5-1, the J gene TRBJ1-2, with D possibly matching TRBD1 (6 bases). Trimming took 4 bases from V and 3 from J, leaving 22 bases between them. Per the germline V gene, CDR1 is SGHRS and CDR2 is YFSETQ. This CDR3 is 17 amino acids long.

The V call is TRBV7-2, the J call TRBJ1-5; D is ambiguous. The ends were cut back, 1 base at V and 5 bases at J, with 6 bases in the middle. Germline V lookup: CDR1 SGHTA, CDR2 FQGNSA. The CDR3 sequence is 13 residues long. The chain's CDR3 is CASSLEADQPQHF. In DNA form, the CDR3 reads TGTGCCAGCAGCTTAGAAGCTGATCAGCCCCAGCATTTT.

This clone was detected only a few times. CDR3 DNA sequence: TGTGCCAGCAGGTCCGCCGGGACTAGTAGGTACGAGCAGTACTTC. Its translation is CASRSAGTSRYEQYF. The gene calls are TRBV27 and TRBJ2-7; 8 bases are shared with TRBD2. Germline assignment: CDR1 MNHEY and CDR2 SMNVEV (reference sequence). Trimming took 6 bases from V and 4 from J; bases not matched to a gene: 11. This CDR3 has 15 residues.

The gene calls are TRBV30 and TRBJ1-3; D gene ambiguous. The V and J ends lost 4 bases and 4 bases respectively, with 8 bases between them. Per germline, CDR1 GTSNPN and CDR2 SVGIG (reference sequence). The CDR3 contains 12 residues. This chain's CDR3 is CAWKEVGNTIYF. In DNA form, the CDR3 reads TGTGCCTGGAAGGAGGTCGGAAACACCATATATTTT.

V is TRBV4-2 and J is TRBJ1-4, with TRBD1 as a possible D gene (5 bases). The V end was cut by 0 bases, the J end by 8 bases, with 16 bases between. There are 16 residues in the CDR3. The V gene's germline CDR1 is LGHNA and CDR2 YNFKEQ. The CDR3, as DNA: TGTGCCAGCAGCCAAGAGCCTAAGGGTGGGGCGGAAAAACTGTTTTTT. This encodes CASSQEPKGGAEKLFF.

This chain joins TRBV6-5 and TRBJ2-1; D is ambiguous. V lost 2 bases and J lost 6, with 8 bases in between. This CDR3 spans 13 amino acids. The germline V gene encodes CDR1 MNHEY and CDR2 SVGAGI. The CDR3 region is CASSYLLVNEQFF. The CDR3 DNA reads TGTGCCAGCAGTTACCTGCTAGTCAATGAGCAGTTCTTC.

J is TRBJ2-2 and V is TRBV6-6; 7 bases match TRBD1. V lost 7 bases and J lost 6; bases outside the gene matches: 5. The CDR3 loop spans 13 amino acids. Germline V gene sequence: CDR1 MNHNY, CDR2 SVGAGI (reference sequence). CDR3 sequence reads: CASIRGIAGELFF. The CDR3 DNA sequence: TGTGCCAGCATCAGGGGGATCGCCGGGGAGCTGTTTTTT.

The V gene is TRBV30, the J gene TRBJ2-7; tentatively, D is TRBD1 (6 bases). The CDR3 extends over 14 amino acids. Deletions cut 1 base from V and 3 bases from J, with 13 bases between. Germline V lookup: CDR1 GTSNPN, CDR2 SVGIG (reference sequence). The CDR3 bases are TGTGCCTGGAGTGGGCTGGGACACAGCTACGAGCAGTACTTC. Amino acid sequence: CAWSGLGHSYEQYF.

This chain connects TRBV2 to TRBJ2-7, with D tentatively TRBD2 (6 bases). Trimming stripped 4 bases from V and 2 bases from J, with 18 bases between. Per the germline V gene, CDR1 is SNHLY and CDR2 is FYNNEI. The CDR3 has 16 amino acids. CDR3 bases: TGTGCCAGCAGTGGGAGAACTAGGTGGACTACCTACGAGCAGTACTTC. Encoded protein: CASSGRTRWTTYEQYF.

The V gene is TRBV24-1, the J gene TRBJ2-7; the D gene is possibly TRBD1 (6 bases). The germline gives CDR1 KGHDR, CDR2 SFDVKD. The CDR3 contains 16 residues. The ends were cut back, 0 bases at V and 6 bases at J, with 17 bases in the middle. The CDR3 nucleotides are TGTGCCACCAGTGATTTGAGGTCAGGGGCGGTCGGCGAGCAGTACTTC. The encoded protein is CATSDLRSGAVGEQYF.

V usage is TRBV4-2 and J usage is TRBJ2-2; TRBD1 agrees at 7 bases. The CDR3 length is 17 residues. Germline loops: CDR1 LGHNA, CDR2 YNFKEQ. The trim removed 3 bases at V and 5 bases at J, leaving 12 bases unmatched. CDR3 coding DNA: TGTGCCAGCAGCCACGGCCGAGGCAGGGGGTCGACCGGGGAGCTGTTTTTT. Amino acids: CASSHGRGRGSTGELFF.

J is TRBJ1-1 and V is TRBV4-1; 7 positions agree with TRBD1. Germline CDR1 MGHRA, CDR2 YSYEKL. CDR3 length: 19 residues. Unmatched junction bases numbered 21, after V lost 4 bases and J lost 4 bases. CDR3 region: CASSRLEGRGLFRSTEAFF. The CDR3 DNA follows: TGCGCCAGCAGCCGATTGGAGGGCAGGGGGTTGTTTCGGAGCACTGAAGCTTTCTTT.

The chain links TRBV19 to TRBJ2-5; TRBD2 agrees at 9 bases. CDR3 length: 15 residues. The V gene's germline CDR1 is LNHDA and CDR2 SQIVND (reference sequence). Trimming at V came to 4 bases and at J to 5 bases, leaving 8 bases not matched to a gene. CDR3 amino acids: CASSTGLAPGETQYF. The CDR3 DNA reads as TGTGCCAGTAGTACCGGACTAGCGCCGGGGGAGACCCAGTACTTC.

The rearrangement uses TRBV2 and TRBJ1-1, with D perhaps TRBD1 (5 bases). CDR1 and CDR2 from the germline V gene are SNHLY and FYNNEI. Deletions cut 6 bases from V and 6 bases from J, with 20 bases between. The length of the CDR3 is 15 residues. The CDR3 reads CASRKDSNSIPEAFF. CDR3 sequence (DNA): TGTGCCAGCAGGAAAGACAGTAATTCTATTCCTGAAGCTTTCTTT.

The chain employs TRBV5-1 and TRBJ1-2; unclear D gene. CDR3 length: 14 residues. CDR1 and CDR2 (germline): SGHRS, YFSETQ. V dropped 4 bases and J dropped 2 bases, with 12 bases sitting between them. The CDR3: CASSLGYGNYGYTF. CDR3 nucleotide sequence: TGCGCCAGCAGCCTGGGGTACGGGAACTATGGCTACACCTTC.

The chain recombines TRBV19 with TRBJ1-5; the D gene is possibly TRBD1 (5 bases). The germline gives CDR1 LNHDA, CDR2 SQIVND (reference sequence). V gave up 7 bases and J gave up 0 bases, with 13 bases separating them. The CDR3 spans 15 residues. CDR3 region: CASNTGRGSNQPQHF. The DNA of the CDR3 is TGTGCCAGTAATACAGGTAGGGGTAGCAATCAGCCCCAGCATTTT.

The rearrangement uses TRBV28 and TRBJ2-1; 14 bases match TRBD2. This CDR3 has 18 residues. With V trimmed by 3 bases and J by 6 bases, 10 bases remained unmatched. Germline CDR1 MDHEN, CDR2 SYDVKM. The CDR3 coding sequence is TGTGCCAGCAGTTTTCCCTCGCGACTAGCGGGGGGGCCCAATGAGCAGTTCTTC. Protein sequence: CASSFPSRLAGGPNEQFF.

The J gene is TRBJ2-3, the V gene TRBV5-4, with D unclear. CDR1 and CDR2 (germline): SGHNT, YYREEE (reference sequence). This CDR3 has 15 residues. The ends were cut back, 0 bases at V and 6 bases at J, with 14 bases in the middle. The CDR3 DNA follows: TGTGCCAGCAGCTTGGACCGGGTGCGCTTGGATACGCAGTATTTT. The encoded protein is CASSLDRVRLDTQYF.

The chain employs TRBV28 and TRBJ1-1, with TRBD1 matching 7 bases. J was trimmed by 10 bases and V by 11 bases; bases with no gene match: 25. This CDR3 comprises 16 residues. The V gene's germline CDR1 is MDHEN and CDR2 SYDVKM. DNA of the CDR3: TGTGCCTCTCTTTTTCGTAGGGGGCCGAGGTTTTCGGGAGCTTTCTTT. Its protein product is CASLFRRGPRFSGAFF.

The rearrangement uses TRBV29-1 and TRBJ2-7; a possible D gene is TRBD1 (6 bases). From germline, CDR1 is SQVTM and CDR2 ANQGSEA. The CDR3 length is 13 residues. Trimming took 7 bases from V and 4 from J, leaving 17 bases between them. In DNA, the CDR3 is TGCAGCGCCGGAACAGGGTCGGGATACGAGCAGTACTTC. This translates into CSAGTGSGYEQYF.